The rows below give T cell receptor beta chains drawn from one sample of a study of spatial heterogeneity in lung cancer. Via MiXCR, TCRdb re-called the 5' RACE reads, giving one row per CDR3 protein. The sample lists around 40,000 distinct CDR3 sequences; more than 4.5% were seen once. The material sequenced was PBMCs, taken at surgery. The receptor source for this set is a female donor with early-stage non-small cell lung cancer. Both conserved end residues are part of each CDR3. The D gene is left open where the match is weak. A clone size is listed for some rows: how often the clone was seen (once, few, many), or a class if it is expanded.

d_gene: -; j_gene: TRBJ2-7; abundance: -; v_gene: TRBV3-1; CDR3nt: TGTGCCAGCAGCCAAGATATCACAGTCTACGAGCAGTACTTC; CDR3aa: CASSQDITVYEQYF
d_gene: -; j_gene: TRBJ1-3; abundance: many; v_gene: TRBV20-1; CDR3nt: TGCAGTGCTAGAGATCGACCGGGAAACACCATATATTTT; CDR3aa: CSARDRPGNTIYF
d_gene: -; j_gene: TRBJ1-1; abundance: many; v_gene: TRBV18; CDR3nt: TGTGCCAGCTCACCCCTAGATGGAGACCCGAACACTGAAGCTTTCTTT; CDR3aa: CASSPLDGDPNTEAFF
d_gene: -; j_gene: TRBJ2-2; abundance: many; v_gene: TRBV7-9; CDR3nt: TGTGCCAGCAGCCTCATGGCTGAAACCGGGGAGCTGTTTTTT; CDR3aa: CASSLMAETGELFF
d_gene: TRBD1; j_gene: TRBJ1-4; abundance: -; v_gene: TRBV6-1; CDR3nt: TGTGCCAGCAGCGCACGACAGGGGACAACTAATGAAAAACTGTTTTTT; CDR3aa: CASSARQGTTNEKLFF
d_gene: -; j_gene: TRBJ2-1; abundance: -; v_gene: TRBV18; CDR3nt: TGTGCCAGCTCACCAGAGGGGTCACTGGTCTTC; CDR3aa: CASSPEGSLVF
d_gene: -; j_gene: TRBJ1-6; abundance: -; v_gene: TRBV5-1; CDR3nt: TGCGCCAGCAGCTTGGACAGGGCGGGTAATTCACCCCTCCACTTT; CDR3aa: CASSLDRAGNSPLHF
d_gene: -; j_gene: TRBJ2-3; abundance: many; v_gene: TRBV29-1; CDR3nt: TGCAGCGTTGAAGAGGGGGCAGATACGCAGTATTTT; CDR3aa: CSVEEGADTQYF
d_gene: -; j_gene: TRBJ1-5; abundance: -; v_gene: TRBV5-5; CDR3nt: TGTGCCAGCAGCTCGGACGGGGACACTCAACAGCCCCAGCATTTT; CDR3aa: CASSSDGDTQQPQHF
d_gene: TRBD1; j_gene: TRBJ1-6; abundance: -; v_gene: TRBV6-6; CDR3nt: TGTGCCAGCAGTTATAGGCAGGGGGGTACACCCCTCCACTTT; CDR3aa: CASSYRQGGTPLHF
d_gene: TRBD2; j_gene: TRBJ2-1; abundance: many; v_gene: TRBV9; CDR3nt: TGTGCCAGCAGCGCCGAAGCCCTGGGACTAGGCGGCTACAATGAGCAGTTCTTC; CDR3aa: CASSAEALGLGGYNEQFF
d_gene: -; j_gene: TRBJ2-5; abundance: many; v_gene: TRBV7-9; CDR3nt: TGTGCCAGCAGCTTAGGGGCCGAGGGAGAGACCCAGTACTTC; CDR3aa: CASSLGAEGETQYF
d_gene: TRBD1; j_gene: TRBJ1-1; abundance: many; v_gene: TRBV11-2; CDR3nt: TGTGCCAGCAGCTTATTCGACAGGGGGGGTTTGACTGAAGCTTTCTTT; CDR3aa: CASSLFDRGGLTEAFF
d_gene: -; j_gene: TRBJ1-2; abundance: -; v_gene: TRBV12-3/TRBV12-4; CDR3nt: TGTGCCAGCAGTTTAGGGAGGAGGGGAGCTAACTATGGCTACACCTTC; CDR3aa: CASSLGRRGANYGYTF
d_gene: TRBD1; j_gene: TRBJ2-6; abundance: -; v_gene: TRBV4-3; CDR3nt: TGCGCCAGCAGCCAGGATAGACAGGGTTCTGGGGCCAACGTCCTGACTTTC; CDR3aa: CASSQDRQGSGANVLTF
d_gene: -; j_gene: TRBJ2-3; abundance: -; v_gene: TRBV6-2/TRBV6-3; CDR3nt: TGTGCCAGCAGTTACACCTACCCGGCAGATACGCAGTATTTT; CDR3aa: CASSYTYPADTQYF